The 31 T cell receptor beta chains below were found in one sample sequenced in a study of blood T cell repertoires in COVID-19. Clones were read by immunoSEQ multiplex PCR, and TCRdb kept only the in-frame ones, dropping some. Of about 120,000 clones listed, less than 90% were seen once; the top ten hold 9.5% to 13%. Sequencing input: peripheral blood. The receptor source for this set is a man at least 80 years old with acute or convalescent COVID-19.

This chain links TRBV10-3 with TRBJ2-2; D is possibly TRBD1 (6 bases). The germline V gene encodes CDR1 ENHRY and CDR2 SYGVKD. V lost 9 bases and J lost 5, with 13 bases in between. This CDR3 is 13 amino acids long. The CDR3 DNA sequence: TGTGCCATTCCATTACAGGGAACCGGGGAGCTGTTTTTT. This translates into CAIPLQGTGELFF.

V usage is TRBV28 and J usage is TRBJ2-1, with D tentatively TRBD2 (6 bases). CDR3 length equals 17 residues. Trimming stripped 5 bases from V and 7 bases from J, with 24 bases between. Germline values: CDR1 MDHEN, CDR2 SYDVKM. CDR3 sequence: CASSPPVAGFPKNEQFF. The CDR3 coding sequence is TGTGCCAGCAGTCCCCCTGTTGCGGGATTTCCAAAAAATGAGCAGTTCTTC.

The chain is built from TRBV11-3 and TRBJ2-7; no clear D gene. The V end lost 3 bases, the J end lost 5 bases, and 11 bases lay between the germline ends. Germline loops: CDR1 SGHNT, CDR2 YENEEA. The CDR3 is 13 residues long. The CDR3 DNA reads as TGTGCCAGCAGCTTGAATAGCCTAAACGAGCAGTACTTC. Its translation is CASSLNSLNEQYF.

This clone was counted a few times. The rearrangement uses TRBV3-1 (or the pseudogene TRBV3-2) and TRBJ2-7; a possible D gene is TRBD2 (5 bases). The CDR3 totals 15 residues. Germline values: CDR1 LGHDT, CDR2 YNNKEL (reference sequence). With 4 bases removed from V and 0 bases from J, the gap between germline ends came to 13 bases. The CDR3 region has the DNA TGTGCCAGCAGCCGCCCCGGCACTAGCTCCTACGAGCAGTACTTC. It yields the protein CASSRPGTSSYEQYF.

The chain has TRBV3-1 (or the pseudogene TRBV3-2) and TRBJ1-1; 8 positions match TRBD1. CDR3 length: 16 amino acids. J lost 5 bases, V lost 1 base, and 9 bases had no gene match. CDR1 and CDR2 from the germline V gene are LGHDT and YNNKEL (reference sequence). The chain's CDR3 is CASSQGGNRGKTEAFF. The DNA of the CDR3 is TGTGCCAGCAGCCAAGGGGGGAACAGGGGGAAGACTGAAGCTTTCTTT.

This clone was picked up a small number of times. The rearrangement joins TRBV5-1 to TRBJ1-6, with TRBD1 as a possible D gene (6 bases). CDR1 and CDR2 from the germline V gene are SGHRS and YFSETQ. The CDR3 contains 16 residues. Trimming left V 5 bases short and J 5 bases short, with 17 bases between. The CDR3 DNA reads TGCGCCAGCAGTACCACCGGGACACAGAATAATTCACCCCTCCACTTT. Encoded protein: CASSTTGTQNNSPLHF. Supplemented by reference TRBV5-1 and TRBJ1-6, the full variable domain reads KAGVTQTPRYLIKTRGQQVTLSCSPISGHRSVSWYQQTPGQGLQFLFEYFSETQRNKGNFPGRFSGRQFSNSRSEMNVSTLELGDSALYLCASSTTGTQNNSPLHFGNGTRLTVT.

A single count supports this clone. The rearrangement joins TRBV10-3 to TRBJ2-1; TRBD2 matches 16 bases. Germline-derived CDR1 and CDR2 are ENHRY and SYGVKD. J lost 7 bases, V lost 9 bases, and 6 bases had no gene match. There are 15 residues in the CDR3. The DNA for the CDR3 is TGTGCCATGGGACTAGCGGGGGGGCTGGGAAATGAGCAGTTCTTC. Amino acid sequence: CAMGLAGGLGNEQFF.

This clone was found a few times. The J gene is TRBJ2-7, the V gene TRBV7-6; 13 positions match TRBD2. This CDR3 spans 18 amino acids. Germline V gene lookup returns CDR1 SGHVS and CDR2 FNYEAQ. V was clipped by 4 bases and J by 5 bases; unmatched bases: 14. The CDR3 reads CASSSFWTSGSPPNEQYF. For the CDR3, the DNA is TGTGCCAGCAGCTCCTTTTGGACTAGCGGGAGTCCCCCGAACGAGCAGTACTTC.

V is TRBV18 and J is TRBJ1-5; 8 positions match TRBD1. Germline V gives CDR1 KGHSH, CDR2 LQKENI. V dropped 3 bases and J dropped 7; count of bases not matched to a gene: 5. The CDR3 extends over 14 amino acids. The CDR3 loop reads CASSPTGAEQPQHF. The CDR3 nucleotides read TGTGCCAGCTCACCGACAGGGGCGGAACAGCCCCAGCATTTT.

V is TRBV5-1 and J is TRBJ2-7; 8 bases map to TRBD1. The germline CDR1 and CDR2 sequences are SGHRS and YFSETQ. There are 14 residues in the CDR3. The V gene end was trimmed by 0 bases and the J gene end by 5 bases; junction bases not matched to a gene: 4. The CDR3 sequence: CASSLGDRSDEQYF. The CDR3 DNA is TGCGCCAGCAGCTTGGGGGACAGGTCCGACGAGCAGTACTTC.

CDR3: CASSLGPSAVQETQYF. The CDR3 DNA follows: TGTGCCAGCAGCTTAGGCCCTAGCGCGGTCCAGGAGACCCAGTACTTC. V usage is TRBV11-2 and J usage is TRBJ2-5; possibly TRBD2 for D (6 bases). Deletions cut 1 base from V and 5 bases from J, with 17 bases between. The length of the CDR3 is 16 residues. Germline CDR1 reads SGHAT; CDR2 reads FQNNGV. Complete variable domain (other parts from reference TRBV11-2 and TRBJ2-5): EAGVAQSPRYKIIEKRQSVAFWCNPISGHATLYWYQQILGQGPKLLIQFQNNGVVDDSQLPKDRFSAERLKGVDSTLKIQPAKLEDSAVYLCASSLGPSAVQETQYFGPGTRLLVL.

The genes are TRBV19 and TRBJ1-5, with 10 positions matching TRBD1. Trimming took 3 bases from V and 11 from J; bases not matched to a gene: 13. Germline CDR1 LNHDA, CDR2 SQIVND (reference sequence). CDR3 size: 16 residues. In DNA, the CDR3 is TGTGCCAGTAGTATTTCTTCTAGGACAGGGGGTGGGTCCCAGCATTTT. Residues: CASSISSRTGGGSQHF.

The V gene is TRBV9, the J gene TRBJ1-4; TRBD1 matches at 9 bases. The ends lost 4 bases at V and 9 bases at J; junction bases unmatched: 13. The germline gives CDR1 SGDLS, CDR2 YYNGEE. This CDR3 spans 16 amino acids. For the CDR3, the DNA is TGTGCCAGCAGCCCGGACGGAGGACAGGGGCGCAAAAAACTGTTTTTT. Its protein is CASSPDGGQGRKKLFF. The whole variable domain, filled in from reference TRBV9 and TRBJ1-4, reads DSGVTQTPKHLITATGQRVTLRCSPRSGDLSVYWYQQSLDQGLQFLIQYYNGEERAKGNILERFSAQQFPDLHSELNLSSLELGDSALYFCASSPDGGQGRKKLFFGSGTQLSVL.

The gene calls are TRBV19 and TRBJ1-5; TRBD1 is a possible D gene (6 bases). The V gene's germline CDR1 is LNHDA and CDR2 SQIVND (reference sequence). Trimming took 4 bases from V and 0 from J, leaving 16 bases between them. This CDR3 region has 17 residues. CDR3 sequence: CASSSTGTLYSNQPQHF. CDR3 coding DNA: TGTGCCAGTAGTAGCACCGGGACACTTTATAGCAATCAGCCCCAGCATTTT.

A few counts support this clone. The chain employs TRBV19 and TRBJ1-6; 8 bases are shared with TRBD1. Germline CDR1 is LNHDA and CDR2 is SQIVND (reference sequence). There are 16 residues in the CDR3. Trimming removed 1 base from V and 9 bases from J; junction bases left unmatched: 8. In DNA form, the CDR3 reads TGTGCCAGTAGTATAGCAGGGGGCGCGAATCCTTCACCCCTCCACTTT. Amino acid sequence: CASSIAGGANPSPLHF.

V gene TRBV9 combines with J gene TRBJ1-5, with D hard to call. This CDR3 contains 15 residues. Trimming stripped 0 bases from V and 3 bases from J, with 10 bases between. CDR1 is SGDLS, CDR2 YYNGEE, per germline. The CDR3: CASSVGGLFNQPQHF. As DNA, the CDR3 is TGTGCCAGCAGCGTAGGTGGTCTATTCAATCAGCCCCAGCATTTT.

This rearrangement joins TRBV27 to TRBJ2-3; the D is unclear. The germline V gene has CDR1 MNHEY and CDR2 SMNVEV (reference sequence). Trimming left V 6 bases short and J 2 bases short, with 15 bases between. There are 15 residues in the CDR3. The CDR3, as DNA: TGTGCCAGCAGCCGCGCTAGGCCGACCACAGATACGCAGTATTTT. Protein: CASSRARPTTDTQYF.

The chain links TRBV28 to TRBJ2-5; D gene unclear. This CDR3 spans 12 amino acids. The V gene's germline CDR1 is MDHEN and CDR2 SYDVKM. Trimming removed 8 bases at V and 0 bases at J, with 7 bases between. In nucleotides, the CDR3 is TGTGCCAGCGAGGCCGACCAAGAGACCCAGTACTTC. Translated: CASEADQETQYF.

This rearrangement joins TRBV4-1 to TRBJ1-6, with TRBD1 as a possible D gene (5 bases). Germline loops: CDR1 MGHRA, CDR2 YSYEKL. The CDR3 is made up of 15 amino acids. V lost 1 base and J 10 bases, leaving 14 bases between the germline ends. In nucleotides, the CDR3 is TGCGCCAGCAGCCAAGGTCTTCAGGGCCACTCACCCCTCCACTTT. It specifies CASSQGLQGHSPLHF.

This sequence joins TRBV28 and TRBJ2-7; possible D gene TRBD2, 7 bases. Germline V gene sequence: CDR1 MDHEN, CDR2 SYDVKM. V was trimmed by 6 bases and J by 6 bases, leaving 15 bases between them. The CDR3 runs 13 residues. The CDR3 DNA is TGTGCCAGCAGCCTTGGGGGGGCTTCCGAGCAGTACTTC. This translates into CASSLGGASEQYF.

The rearrangement joins TRBV6-5 to TRBJ2-7, with D possibly TRBD1 on 5 matching bases. The CDR3 totals 13 residues. Per the germline V gene, CDR1 is MNHEY and CDR2 is SVGAGI. V shed 0 bases and J shed 7 bases, with 10 bases lying between them. The CDR3, as DNA: TGTGCCAGCAGTTACTCGGACACGGTGGAGCAGTACTTC. It yields the protein CASSYSDTVEQYF.

The chain joins TRBV18 to TRBJ2-7; TRBD1 might be the D (6 bases). Trimming stripped 6 bases from V and 4 bases from J, with 16 bases between. Germline assignment: CDR1 KGHSH and CDR2 LQKENI. The CDR3 covers 14 residues. The CDR3 here is CASSLGPGVYEQYF. The CDR3 coding sequence is TGTGCCAGCTCTCTTGGACCAGGGGTGTACGAGCAGTACTTC.

The chain employs TRBV4-2 and TRBJ2-3, with D possibly matching TRBD2 (5 bases). The ends were cut back, 1 base at V and 2 bases at J, with 13 bases in the middle. Germline lookup yields CDR1 LGHNA and CDR2 YNFKEQ. This CDR3 has 16 amino acids. The CDR3 region is CASSQAALASTDTQYF. The DNA of the CDR3 is TGTGCCAGCAGCCAAGCAGCGCTAGCCTCCACAGATACGCAGTATTTT.

The chain uses TRBV30 and TRBJ1-2; no clear D. CDR1 and CDR2 (germline): GTSNPN, SVGIG (reference sequence). CDR3 size: 12 residues. Between the trimmed V and J ends, which lost 2 bases and 4 bases, there was a span of 8 bases. DNA for the CDR3: TGTGCCTGGAGTCTAGGGAGCTATGGCTACACCTTC. It translates to CAWSLGSYGYTF.

The J gene is TRBJ2-2, the V gene TRBV29-1; D gene unclear. In germline, CDR1 is SQVTM, CDR2 ANQGSEA. Deletions cut 2 bases from V and 4 bases from J, with 14 bases between. The CDR3 is 15 residues long. CDR3 DNA sequence: TGCAGCGTTGAACTGACCGGAGCAGCCACCGGGGAGCTGTTTTTT. Residues: CSVELTGAATGELFF.

V usage is TRBV5-1 and J usage is TRBJ2-2, with 8 bases identical to TRBD1. Germline-derived CDR1 and CDR2 are SGHRS and YFSETQ. CDR3 size: 16 residues. With V trimmed by 4 bases and J by 4 bases, 9 bases remained unmatched. CDR3 sequence reads: CASSPGDRPSTGELFF. CDR3 nucleotide sequence: TGCGCCAGCAGCCCTGGGGACAGGCCGTCCACCGGGGAGCTGTTTTTT.

V and J are TRBV11-3 and TRBJ2-3, with D hard to call. The CDR3 is 15 residues long. V was cut by 2 bases and J by 2 bases, with 11 bases left in between. Germline CDR1 reads SGHNT; CDR2 reads YENEEA. The CDR3 region is CASSLHSTTTDTQYF. The CDR3 DNA follows: TGTGCCAGCAGCTTACACAGCACGACCACAGATACGCAGTATTTT.

The rearrangement uses TRBV5-1 and TRBJ1-3; 7 nucleotides match TRBD1. The CDR3 sequence is 15 residues long. Trimming removed 3 bases from V and 0 bases from J; junction bases left unmatched: 3. Germline V gives CDR1 SGHRS, CDR2 YFSETQ. CDR3 in DNA: TGCGCCAGCAGCTCTACAGGGGCCTCTGGAAACACCATATATTTT. This codes for CASSSTGASGNTIYF.

The chain couples TRBV10-1 to TRBJ2-1; 10 nucleotides match TRBD2. Losses at the gene ends were 0 bases for V and 7 bases for J; bases not matched to a gene: 6. This CDR3 region has 16 residues. Germline V lookup: CDR1 WNHNN, CDR2 SYGVQD (reference sequence). The CDR3 nucleotides are TGCGCCAGCAGTGAGTCGGGAGCGGGGGGGCGGAATGAGCAGTTCTTC. It yields the protein CASSESGAGGRNEQFF.

This sequence joins TRBV5-1 and TRBJ1-3; TRBD1 aligns across 8 bases. The germline gives CDR1 SGHRS, CDR2 YFSETQ. V shed 4 bases, J shed 1 base, and the junction held 1 base outside the gene matches. The CDR3 totals 14 residues. The CDR3 is CASSTGGSGNTIYF. Written as DNA, the CDR3 is TGCGCCAGCAGCACAGGGGGGTCTGGAAACACCATATATTTT.

The V and J genes are TRBV19 and TRBJ1-2; D may be TRBD1 (6 bases). Germline CDR1 is LNHDA and CDR2 is SQIVND (reference sequence). Trimming shortened V by 9 bases and J by 5 bases, and 22 bases separated the two germline ends. This CDR3 has 15 residues. CDR3 in DNA: TGTGCCAGCACCCCACCACAGGGCGGGGGGTATGGCTACACCTTC. Its translation: CASTPPQGGGYGYTF.